These T cell receptor beta chains were read from a single sample in a study of beta chain features in type 1 diabetes. This table comes from immunoSEQ multiplex PCR, and its TCRdb copy is limited to in-frame clones, with some not included. Of about 250,000 clones in the sample, less than 15% were seen once. The sequencing input was naive CD4+ T cells from blood. The receptors derive from a middle-aged woman in good health. Both conserved end residues are part of each CDR3. A D gene is named only where the DNA matches it firmly. A row's size may be missing; if present it is once, few, many or a size class.

DNA: TGTGCCACCAGCAGAAAGACAGGGGATAATTCACCCCTCCACTTT
CDR3: CATSRKTGDNSPLHF
size: few
D: TRBD1
V: TRBV15
J: TRBJ1-6

DNA: TGTGCCAGCAGCGTAGCGGCTAGCGGGAATGAGCAGTTCTTC
CDR3: CASSVAASGNEQFF
size: -
D: TRBD2
V: TRBV9
J: TRBJ2-1

DNA: TGCGCCAGCAGACCCGGCAGGCTTCCCTACGAGCAGTACTTC
CDR3: CASRPGRLPYEQYF
size: -
D: -
V: TRBV5-1
J: TRBJ2-7

DNA: TGTGCCAGCAGCAAGGACAGGGGAAGCTTAGCCAAAAACATTCAGTACTTC
CDR3: CASSKDRGSLAKNIQYF
size: -
D: -
V: TRBV21-1
J: TRBJ2-4

DNA: TGCGCCAGCAGCCGACCACAGGGGCCAGATACGCAGTATTTT
CDR3: CASSRPQGPDTQYF
size: -
D: TRBD1
V: TRBV4-1
J: TRBJ2-3

DNA: TGCGCCAGCAGCTTTTCCAGTCTCACAGATACGCAGTATTTT
CDR3: CASSFSSLTDTQYF
size: -
D: -
V: TRBV5-1
J: TRBJ2-3

DNA: TGTGCCAGCAGCTTAGGGGATGTAGTGAGCGGGGGGAAGTCAGATACGCAGTATTTT
CDR3: CASSLGDVVSGGKSDTQYF
size: -
D: TRBD2
V: TRBV11-2
J: TRBJ2-3

DNA: TGTGCCAGCAGTGAATGGACAGGCCGCCCTGGAAACACCATATATTTT
CDR3: CASSEWTGRPGNTIYF
size: few
D: TRBD1
V: TRBV25-1
J: TRBJ1-3

DNA: TGCGCCAGCAGTAGCGGGGGGTTAGGAGAGACCCAGTACTTC
CDR3: CASSSGGLGETQYF
size: -
D: TRBD2
V: TRBV5-1
J: TRBJ2-5

DNA: TGTGCCAGCAGCCTGACAGCCCTCGAGACCCAGTACTTC
CDR3: CASSLTALETQYF
size: -
D: -
V: TRBV7-8
J: TRBJ2-5

DNA: TGTGCCAGCAGCCGAGGGACAGACGATGGCTACACCTTC
CDR3: CASSRGTDDGYTF
size: many
D: TRBD1
V: TRBV14
J: TRBJ1-2

DNA: TGCAGCGTTCTCAGGGACTGGGAGCAGTACTTC
CDR3: CSVLRDWEQYF
size: few
D: -
V: TRBV29-1
J: TRBJ2-7

DNA: TGTGCCAGCAGTCAGGGGCTCAGGGGCTACACCTTC
CDR3: CASSQGLRGYTF
size: -
D: -
V: TRBV6-5
J: TRBJ1-2

DNA: TGCGCCAGCAGCTTGGGGGGGGGCCTATTATACGAGCAGTACTTC
CDR3: CASSLGGGLLYEQYF
size: -
D: -
V: TRBV5-1
J: TRBJ2-7

DNA: TGCCCCAGCAGCTTGGCACAGTCCCAAGAGACCCAGTACTTC
CDR3: CPSSLAQSQETQYF
size: -
D: -
V: TRBV5-1
J: TRBJ2-5

DNA: TGTGCCAGTAGTCCTGGTGCGGGGGTCTACGAGCAGTACTTC
CDR3: CASSPGAGVYEQYF
size: few
D: TRBD2
V: TRBV19
J: TRBJ2-7

DNA: TGTGCCAGCAGCTTGGGAGGGCAGGGGGATTATGGCTACACCTTC
CDR3: CASSLGGQGDYGYTF
size: -
D: TRBD1
V: TRBV5-4
J: TRBJ1-2

DNA: TGTGCCATCAGTGAGCTTTTCGGTCTAAGCAATCAGCCCCAGCATTTT
CDR3: CAISELFGLSNQPQHF
size: few
D: -
V: TRBV10-3
J: TRBJ1-5

DNA: TGTGCCAGTAACTTGTCCCCGCTGAACACTGAAGCTTTCTTT
CDR3: CASNLSPLNTEAFF
size: -
D: -
V: TRBV19
J: TRBJ1-1

DNA: TGTGCCAGCAGTCCGACAGGGCCGGGGGAGACCCAGTACTTC
CDR3: CASSPTGPGETQYF
size: few
D: TRBD1
V: TRBV7-8
J: TRBJ2-5

DNA: TGCGCCAGCAACCTGCTAGCGGGGTCCACAGATACGCAGTATTTT
CDR3: CASNLLAGSTDTQYF
size: -
D: TRBD2
V: TRBV5-1
J: TRBJ2-3

DNA: TGTGCCAGCAGCTTCGGGAGGATGGATACGCAGTATTTT
CDR3: CASSFGRMDTQYF
size: many
D: TRBD2
V: TRBV28
J: TRBJ2-3

DNA: TGCGCCAGCAGCTTGAGGACAGCCTCGAACACCGGGGAGCTGTTTTTT
CDR3: CASSLRTASNTGELFF
size: few
D: -
V: TRBV5-1
J: TRBJ2-2

DNA: TGTGCCACCAGCAGACCCCCGGGACAGGAAAAACTGTTTTTT
CDR3: CATSRPPGQEKLFF
size: few
D: TRBD1
V: TRBV15
J: TRBJ1-4

DNA: TGTGCCAGCGCCCGTTCTACCGTATCTAGCACAGATACGCAGTATTTT
CDR3: CASARSTVSSTDTQYF
size: few
D: -
V: TRBV18
J: TRBJ2-3

DNA: TGCGCCAGCAGCCAAGAGGTTCGGACTAGCGGCTACAATGAGCAGTTCTTC
CDR3: CASSQEVRTSGYNEQFF
size: few
D: TRBD2
V: TRBV4-3
J: TRBJ2-1

DNA: TGTGCCAGCAGAGGGACAGGGGAGGAGGAAAAACTGTTTTTT
CDR3: CASRGTGEEEKLFF
size: few
D: TRBD1
V: TRBV5-6
J: TRBJ1-4

DNA: TGTGCCAGCAGCGGGGGACAGATGAACACTGAAGCTTTCTTT
CDR3: CASSGGQMNTEAFF
size: few
D: TRBD1
V: TRBV5-5
J: TRBJ1-1

DNA: TGTGCCAGCAGCTTCGACGGGGGGGCCAGCAATGAGCAGTTCTTC
CDR3: CASSFDGGASNEQFF
size: -
D: TRBD2
V: TRBV7-2
J: TRBJ2-1

DNA: TGTGCCAGCAGCTTAGCAACTGCAGATACGCAGTATTTT
CDR3: CASSLATADTQYF
size: few
D: -
V: TRBV7-9
J: TRBJ2-3

DNA: TGCGCCAGCAGCCCTCCGGGACAGGGATATGGCTACACCTTC
CDR3: CASSPPGQGYGYTF
size: -
D: TRBD1
V: TRBV5-1
J: TRBJ1-2

DNA: TGTGCCAGCAGCCTACGGACAGGGGCGGAGACCCAGTACTTC
CDR3: CASSLRTGAETQYF
size: -
D: TRBD1
V: TRBV11-2
J: TRBJ2-5

DNA: TGTGCCAGCAGCGCGGGACAGGGGGATCAGCCCCAGCATTTT
CDR3: CASSAGQGDQPQHF
size: few
D: TRBD1
V: TRBV5-6
J: TRBJ1-5

DNA: TGTGCCACCAGCAGAGCTGGGCAGGGCACAGATACGCAGTATTTT
CDR3: CATSRAGQGTDTQYF
size: few
D: -
V: TRBV15
J: TRBJ2-3

DNA: TGTGCCAGCAGTCCACGAACGGGGGGCTACTACGAGCAGTACTTC
CDR3: CASSPRTGGYYEQYF
size: -
D: -
V: TRBV6-6
J: TRBJ2-7

DNA: TGTGCCAGCAGCTTATCGGGGGTTGGTGAAAAACTGTTTTTT
CDR3: CASSLSGVGEKLFF
size: few
D: -
V: TRBV7-9
J: TRBJ1-4

DNA: TGCGCCAGCAGCCCATTGGGGCGGAACTCCTACAATGAGCAGTTCTTC
CDR3: CASSPLGRNSYNEQFF
size: few
D: -
V: TRBV4-1
J: TRBJ2-1

DNA: TGCAGCGCTGGGTCCAGGGTATCAGATACGCAGTATTTT
CDR3: CSAGSRVSDTQYF
size: -
D: -
V: TRBV29-1
J: TRBJ2-3

DNA: TGTGCCAGCAGCGGGAGGGACAGGGGAAAACTGTTTTTT
CDR3: CASSGRDRGKLFF
size: few
D: TRBD1
V: TRBV7-2
J: TRBJ1-4

DNA: TGTGCCAGCTCACCATTGAGACAGCTGACACAACCCTCCTACGAGCAGTACTTC
CDR3: CASSPLRQLTQPSYEQYF
size: -
D: -
V: TRBV18
J: TRBJ2-7

DNA: TGTGCCAGCAGTGACGCGGGCCAAGAGACCCAGTACTTC
CDR3: CASSDAGQETQYF
size: -
D: -
V: TRBV25-1
J: TRBJ2-5

DNA: TGTGCCAGCAGCTTTTACAGGCCTAGCACAGATACGCAGTATTTT
CDR3: CASSFYRPSTDTQYF
size: few
D: -
V: TRBV11-2
J: TRBJ2-3